This entry lists 20 T cell receptor beta chains sequenced from one sample in a study of T cell responses to AZD1222 COVID-19 vaccine. This table comes from immunoSEQ multiplex PCR, and its TCRdb copy is limited to in-frame clones, with some not included. The sample yields 140,000 to 150,000 clones, more than 85% seen once. The specimen was peripheral blood, collected on day 0 of AZD1222 vaccination. These receptors were obtained from an adult in good health.

This clone has only one observation. The CDR3 DNA reads as TGTGCCAGCAGTACCCGGGACATAGAAGGACAGTACTTC. Its protein product is CASSTRDIEGQYF. This chain links TRBV6-5 with TRBJ2-5, with D maybe TRBD1 (6 bases). Trimming left V 5 bases short and J 11 bases short, with 18 bases between. This CDR3 has 13 residues. Germline V gene lookup returns CDR1 MNHEY and CDR2 SVGAGI.

The chain is built from TRBV10-1 and TRBJ1-1; D gene unclear. CDR1 and CDR2 (germline): WNHNN, SYGVQD (reference sequence). Trimming cost V 4 bases and J 1 base, with 7 bases left between them. This CDR3 region has 13 residues. The CDR3 coding sequence is TGCGCCAGCAGTGCACAGCCGAACACTGAAGCTTTCTTT. It specifies CASSAQPNTEAFF.

CDR3 protein: CASSLGEVFGYTF. The CDR3 DNA sequence: TGTGCCAGCAGTTTAGGGGAGGTTTTCGGCTACACCTTC. This rearrangement joins TRBV12-3 or TRBV12-4 to TRBJ1-2, with D unresolved. The CDR3 runs to 13 residues. Trimming stripped 1 base from V and 8 bases from J, with 11 bases between.

This rearrangement joins TRBV25-1 to TRBJ2-1; D not resolved. Germline V lookup: CDR1 MGHDK, CDR2 SYGVNS. The V and J ends lost 6 bases and 7 bases respectively, with 10 bases between them. CDR3 length: 12 residues. The DNA for the CDR3 is TGTGCCAGCAGGACTCCCGGGAATGAGCAGTTCTTC. Residues: CASRTPGNEQFF.

CDR3 sequence: CASSPIPGGEVTGELFF. The CDR3 region has the DNA TGTGCCAGCAGCCCCATACCCGGAGGGGAGGTTACCGGGGAGCTGTTTTTT. The rearrangement links TRBV7-2 to TRBJ2-2; D perhaps matches TRBD2 (6 bases). Germline V gene lookup returns CDR1 SGHTA and CDR2 FQGNSA. Trimming took 5 bases from V and 5 from J, leaving 21 bases between them. The CDR3 consists of 17 residues.

This chain joins TRBV6-5 and TRBJ1-4; D unclear. Per the germline V gene, CDR1 is MNHEY and CDR2 is SVGAGI. This CDR3 is 12 amino acids long. Trimming pared 10 bases from V and 5 bases from J, leaving 11 bases between. Here the CDR3 DNA reads TGTGCCACCCGCGCCCCCAATGAAAAACTGTTTTTT. This codes for CATRAPNEKLFF.

V and J are TRBV29-1 and TRBJ1-2; tentative D call: TRBD1 (5 bases). The CDR3 has 14 amino acids. V gave up 7 bases and J gave up 8 bases, with 23 bases separating them. Germline V lookup: CDR1 SQVTM, CDR2 ANQGSEA. Written as DNA, the CDR3 is TGCAGCGCCCCTATGCCCGGCAGGGAAGGAGGCTACACCTTC. It codes for CSAPMPGREGGYTF.

In nucleotides, the CDR3 is TGTGCCAGCAGTTTTGTGGGATTGGGGTACGAGCAGTACTTC. This translates into CASSFVGLGYEQYF. V usage is TRBV27 and J usage is TRBJ2-7; D gene unclear. Trimming stripped 3 bases from V and 4 bases from J, with 13 bases between. Per the germline V gene, CDR1 is MNHEY and CDR2 is SMNVEV (reference sequence). This CDR3 spans 14 amino acids.

The genes are TRBV5-1 and TRBJ2-7; TRBD1 or TRBD2 may be the D gene (5 bases each). CDR1 is SGHRS and CDR2 is YFSETQ in the germline V gene. The CDR3 spans 14 residues. V gave up 6 bases and J gave up 1 base, with 14 bases separating them. The CDR3 region is CASTWGGSSYEQYF. The CDR3 bases are TGCGCCAGCACGTGGGGCGGGTCGTCCTACGAGCAGTACTTC.

V and J are TRBV6-1 and TRBJ2-6; D ambiguous. V lost 2 bases and J 1 base, leaving 0 bases between the germline ends. CDR3 size: 13 residues. Germline CDR1 is MNHNS and CDR2 is SASEGT. CDR3 nucleotides: TGTGCCAGCAGTGAATCTGGGGCCAACGTCCTGACTTTC. It is translated as CASSESGANVLTF.

This chain links TRBV19 with TRBJ1-1; D not resolved. CDR3 length: 12 residues. Germline V CDR1 and CDR2: LNHDA, SQIVND (reference sequence). Trimming left V 3 bases short and J 5 bases short, with 7 bases between. CDR3 residues: CASSMIQTEAFF. The CDR3 nucleotides read TGTGCCAGTAGTATGATACAGACTGAAGCTTTCTTT.

The chain employs TRBV5-1 and TRBJ1-6; 7 nucleotides line up with TRBD1. V trimming: 4 bases; J trimming: 7 bases; junction bases outside the gene matches: 8. Germline V gene sequence: CDR1 SGHRS, CDR2 YFSETQ. The CDR3 extends over 15 amino acids. The CDR3 DNA follows: TGCGCCAGCAGCAGTAGACAGGGACCAAATTCACCCCTCCACTTT. It yields the protein CASSSRQGPNSPLHF.

The CDR3: CASSLRAGNNEQFF. The CDR3, as DNA: TGTGCCAGCAGCTTGAGGGCGGGCAACAATGAGCAGTTCTTC. The chain carries TRBV7-3 and TRBJ2-1, with D perhaps matching TRBD2 (5 bases). Germline V gene sequence: CDR1 SGHTA, CDR2 FQGTGA. This CDR3 is built from 14 residues. V shed 3 bases and J shed 5 bases, with 11 bases lying between them.

The table lists this clone with a count of one. The chain employs TRBV4-2 and TRBJ1-1, with D possibly matching TRBD1 (6 bases). With 6 bases removed from V and 3 bases from J, the gap between germline ends came to 14 bases. This CDR3 has 14 amino acids. CDR1 is LGHNA, CDR2 YNFKEQ, per germline. The CDR3 nucleotides read TGTGCCAGCAGAGTCGACAGGACTCACACTGAAGCTTTCTTT. This gives the protein CASRVDRTHTEAFF.

This chain's CDR3 is CASSVGGGQNNEQFF. CDR3 bases: TGTGCCAGCAGCGTAGGGGGGGGACAGAACAATGAGCAGTTCTTC. The rearrangement joins TRBV9 to TRBJ2-1; possibly TRBD1 or TRBD2 for D (7 bases each). This CDR3 has 15 residues. V lost 0 bases and J 5 bases, leaving 12 bases between the germline ends. The germline V gene has CDR1 SGDLS and CDR2 YYNGEE.

V and J are TRBV24-1 and TRBJ2-5, with D perhaps TRBD2 (5 bases). The V gene's germline CDR1 is KGHDR and CDR2 SFDVKD. CDR3 length: 11 amino acids. Between the trimmed V and J ends, which lost 11 bases and 5 bases, there was a span of 11 bases. DNA of the CDR3: TGTGCCAGGCACAGAGGGGAGACCCAGTACTTC. Translation gives CARHRGETQYF.

The rearrangement links TRBV7-2 to TRBJ2-1; 11 bases are shared with TRBD2. The V segment lost 6 bases and the J segment 4 bases; nucleotides outside the gene matches: 5. Germline V gene data show CDR1 as SGHTA and CDR2 as FQGNSA. This CDR3 has 15 residues. The CDR3 coding sequence is TGTGCCAGCAGGGTAGCGGGAGGGGCTTACAATGAGCAGTTCTTC. Translating gives CASRVAGGAYNEQFF.

The V call is TRBV29-1, the J call TRBJ2-5; 12 positions match TRBD1. Germline CDR1 SQVTM, CDR2 ANQGSEA. The CDR3 runs to 16 residues. V was clipped by 0 bases and J by 4 bases; unmatched bases: 6. CDR3 nucleotide sequence: TGCAGCGTTGAAGATAAGGGACAGGGGGCTTTAGAGACCCAGTACTTC. This translates into CSVEDKGQGALETQYF.

The chain has TRBV6-2 or TRBV6-3 and TRBJ2-7, with 8 bases lining up with TRBD2. V lost 2 bases and J lost 5; bases outside the gene matches: 11. The CDR3 covers 16 residues. CDR1 is MNHEY and CDR2 is SVGEGT in the germline V gene. The DNA for the CDR3 is TGTGCCAGCAGTTACAGGAGCAGCGGGAGTCGCCACGAGCAGTACTTC. Protein: CASSYRSSGSRHEQYF.

This chain connects TRBV6-1 to TRBJ2-2; the match to TRBD2 covers 10 bases. CDR3 length: 19 residues. Germline V gene lookup returns CDR1 MNHNS and CDR2 SASEGT. V lost 2 bases, J lost 1 base, and 10 bases stayed unmatched. The CDR3 coding sequence is TGTGCCAGCAGTGAAAGGGGGGTAGCGGGAGGTTGGAACACCGGGGAGCTGTTTTTT. Protein: CASSERGVAGGWNTGELFF.